These T cell receptor beta chains were read from a single sample in a study of T cells in Graves' hyperthyroidism and ophthalmopathy. TCRdb passed the multiplex PCR reads through MiXCR, listing each CDR3 protein once. The table has roughly 570,000 distinct CDR3 sequences, roughly 14% seen once. What was sequenced was blood. The receptors here all came from a woman aged 25-40 years with Graves' hyperthyroidism. Both conserved end residues are part of each CDR3. D genes are given only for firm matches. Not all rows give a size; the values are once, few, many and, for expanded clones, a class.

D gene	V gene	J gene	clone size	CDR3 DNA	CDR3 protein
TRBD1	TRBV20-1	TRBJ2-2	many	TGCAGTGCTAGAGATGGACGGGGGACAGGGGTGACCGGGGAGCTGTTTTTT	CSARDGRGTGVTGELFF
-	TRBV20-1	TRBJ2-3	many	TGCAGTGCCCTAGGGGGAGATACGCAGTATTTT	CSALGGDTQYF
-	TRBV20-1	TRBJ1-5	few	TGCAGTGCTAGTGGCTTCAGGGACGATGATCAGCCCCAGCATTTT	CSASGFRDDDQPQHF
TRBD2	TRBV9	TRBJ2-7	-	TGTGCCAGCAGCGTAGGCGGGGGGTCCCACTACGAGCAGTACTTC	CASSVGGGSHYEQYF
-	TRBV15	TRBJ2-2	-	TGTGCCACCAGCAGAGATGCCAGTGGGGAGCTGTTTTTT	CATSRDASGELFF
-	TRBV4-2	TRBJ2-1	-	TGTGCCAGCAGCCATGATACGGTGACTAGGCAGTTCTTC	CASSHDTVTRQFF
-	TRBV27	TRBJ2-7	many	TGTGCCAGCAGTTTACTTCCAGGGGTGGACGAGCAGTACTTC	CASSLLPGVDEQYF
-	TRBV7-9	TRBJ2-5	many	TGTGCCAGCAGCTTAGAACTCTTGAGAACCCAGTACTTC	CASSLELLRTQYF
-	TRBV20-1	TRBJ2-3	many	TGCAGTGCTAGGGGAGCTGTAGATACGCAGTATTTT	CSARGAVDTQYF
-	TRBV12-5	TRBJ1-5	-	TGTGCTAGTGGTTTGTTTGTTCGGGGTTCTGATCAGCCCCAGCATTTT	CASGLFVRGSDQPQHF
TRBD2	TRBV30	TRBJ2-1	-	TGTGCCTGGAGTGTACTAAGCGGGGTCGGCGATGAGCAGTTCTTC	CAWSVLSGVGDEQFF
-	TRBV12-3/TRBV12-4	TRBJ1-1	many	TGTGCCAGCAGTTCCAGCCTGGGGAACACTGAAGCTTTCTTT	CASSSSLGNTEAFF
-	TRBV6-1	TRBJ1-5	-	TGTGCCGGCCAGGATACCTACAATCAGCCCCAGCATTTT	CAGQDTYNQPQHF
-	TRBV27	TRBJ2-1	many	TGTGCCAGCAGTTTGGAGTCGCGGGCCTATGAGCAGTTCTTC	CASSLESRAYEQFF
TRBD2	TRBV28	TRBJ2-5	many	TGTGCCAGCAGTTCCCCGGCTAGCGGGAGCGGTGAGACCCAGTACTTC	CASSSPASGSGETQYF
TRBD1	TRBV29-1	TRBJ2-7	many	TGCAGCGTTGAGATTGACGGACAGGGCTACGAGCAGTACTTC	CSVEIDGQGYEQYF
-	TRBV24-1	TRBJ2-3	many	TGTGCCACGAGCGACTCGACAGATACGCAGTATTTT	CATSDSTDTQYF
-	TRBV6-2/TRBV6-3	TRBJ1-5	many	TGTGCCAGCAGTTACCCCATGGGGATCGGGGACAATCAGCCCCAGCATTTT	CASSYPMGIGDNQPQHF